These 27 T cell receptor beta chains originate from one sample sequenced in a study of HIV-infected patients and healthy controls. TCRdb reprocessed the 5' RACE reads with MiXCR, giving one entry per CDR3 protein. The sample includes about 67,000 distinct CDR3 sequences, roughly a sixth of them seen just once. Sequencing was performed on CD4+ T cells from blood. The source is a human donor in good health.

Written as DNA, the CDR3 is TGTGCCAGCAGTTACTTGGAGGGCTATGGCTACACCTTC. Translating it yields CASSYLEGYGYTF. This chain uses TRBV6-5 with TRBJ1-2; D gene unclear. V was pared by 1 base and J by 4 bases, with 7 bases between. Germline V gene lookup returns CDR1 MNHEY and CDR2 SVGAGI. The CDR3 has 13 amino acids.

This clonotype was detected a few times. This rearrangement joins TRBV5-1 to TRBJ2-7; D is unresolved. This CDR3 is built from 16 residues. V dropped 0 bases and J dropped 2 bases, with 15 bases sitting between them. Germline-derived CDR1 and CDR2 are SGHRS and YFSETQ. CDR3 coding DNA: TGCGCCAGCAGCTTGGACACCGCTGCCTCAACCTACGAGCAGTACTTC. As protein: CASSLDTAASTYEQYF.

This clonotype has a count of ten or more. The V call is TRBV29-1, the J call TRBJ2-7, with a tentative D call TRBD1 (6 bases). The CDR3 covers 14 residues. Germline V lookup: CDR1 SQVTM, CDR2 ANQGSEA. The V end lost 2 bases, the J end lost 3 bases, and 14 bases lay between the germline ends. The CDR3 DNA reads as TGCAGCGTTGAAACCTTTGCAGGGGACTACGAGCAGTACTTC. It translates to CSVETFAGDYEQYF.

In this sample, this clonotype turned up a few times. The gene calls are TRBV7-9 and TRBJ2-7; D is perhaps TRBD2 (6 bases). CDR3 length: 14 residues. Trimming took off 1 base at V and 4 bases at J, with 11 bases between the two ends. Germline CDR1 and CDR2: SEHNR and FQNEAQ (reference sequence). The CDR3 DNA is TGTGCCAGCAGCTTAGTCGGGGGAAATTACGAGCAGTACTTC. Protein sequence: CASSLVGGNYEQYF.

This clonotype showed up just a few times. The J gene is TRBJ1-2, the V gene TRBV29-1, with D unresolved. This CDR3 is 12 amino acids long. V dropped 5 bases and J dropped 4 bases, with 11 bases sitting between them. Germline CDR1 reads SQVTM; CDR2 reads ANQGSEA. Written as DNA, the CDR3 is TGCAGCGTTCGTGGGGATGTCTATGGCTACACCTTC. This encodes CSVRGDVYGYTF. The whole variable domain, remainder taken from reference TRBV29-1 and TRBJ1-2, is SAVISQKPSRDICQRGTSLTIQCQVDSQVTMMFWYRQQPGQSLTLIATANQGSEATYESGFVIDKFPISRPNLTFSTLTVSNMSPEDSSIYLCSVRGDVYGYTFGSGTRLTVV.

Here the CDR3 reads CASRPGLAGGYEQYF. CDR3 sequence (DNA): TGTGCCAGCAGACCTGGACTAGCGGGAGGTTACGAGCAGTACTTC. This chain uses TRBV6-6 with TRBJ2-7; 14 bases line up with TRBD2. V lost 6 bases, J lost 4 bases, and 5 bases stayed unmatched. Germline values: CDR1 MNHNY, CDR2 SVGAGI (reference sequence). This CDR3 comprises 15 residues.

J is TRBJ2-1 and V is TRBV7-9; 7 nucleotides agree with TRBD2. Losses at the gene ends were 3 bases for V and 5 bases for J; bases not matched to a gene: 10. This CDR3 has 16 amino acids. The V gene's germline CDR1 is SEHNR and CDR2 FQNEAQ (reference sequence). The CDR3 nucleotides are TGTGCCAGCAGCTTCTCTTGGGAGGGGCGAAACAATGAGCAGTTCTTC. Its protein product is CASSFSWEGRNNEQFF. Full variable domain (remainder filled in from reference TRBV7-9 and TRBJ2-1): DTGVSQNPRHKITKRGQNVTFRCDPISEHNRLYWYRQTLGQGPEFLTYFQNEAQLEKSRLLSDRFSAERPKGSFSTLEIQRTEQGDSAMYLCASSFSWEGRNNEQFFGPGTRLTVL.

This clonotype has a handful of counts. The chain recombines TRBV7-9 with TRBJ2-6, with 8 bases that match TRBD1. Germline assignment: CDR1 SEHNR and CDR2 FQNEAQ (reference sequence). The CDR3 extends over 19 amino acids. V gave up 5 bases and J gave up 0 bases; unmatched junction bases: 12. The chain's CDR3 is CASSPDRGPISSGANVLTF. The DNA of the CDR3 is TGTGCCAGCAGCCCAGACAGGGGCCCGATTTCCTCTGGGGCCAACGTCCTGACTTTC.

This clonotype has only a few counts. The chain is built from TRBV29-1 and TRBJ2-1; possible D gene TRBD2, 6 bases. V was shortened by 4 bases and J by 8 bases, with 6 bases between the two germline ends. This CDR3 contains 10 residues. Germline CDR1 SQVTM, CDR2 ANQGSEA. In nucleotides, the CDR3 is TGCAGCGTTGGCGGGGATGAGCAGTTCTTC. It specifies CSVGGDEQFF.

This clonotype has only one observation. The chain couples TRBV29-1 to TRBJ1-1; D unclear. CDR1 is SQVTM, CDR2 ANQGSEA, per germline. The CDR3 totals 9 residues. Trimming removed 3 bases at V and 8 bases at J, with 4 bases between. Here the CDR3 reads CSVDKEAFF. CDR3 DNA sequence: TGCAGCGTTGATAAAGAAGCTTTCTTT.

This clonotype has ten or more counts. The chain has TRBV19 and TRBJ2-3; a weak D match, TRBD2 (5 bases). The V gene lost 3 bases and the J gene lost 0 bases, with 7 bases spanning the gap. Germline V lookup: CDR1 LNHDA, CDR2 SQIVND (reference sequence). The CDR3 runs 14 residues. CDR3 amino acids: CASSIPGSTDTQYF. CDR3 coding DNA: TGTGCCAGTAGTATCCCGGGAAGCACAGATACGCAGTATTTT.

This clonotype was seen only a few times. The chain couples TRBV20-1 to TRBJ1-5; TRBD1 aligns across 8 bases. The CDR3 contains 15 residues. CDR1 and CDR2 (germline): DFQATT, SNEGSKA (reference sequence). V gave up 1 base and J gave up 4 bases; unmatched junction bases: 6. The CDR3 DNA reads TGCAGTGCTAGAGCCCCAGGGGGCGAAAATCAGCCCCAGCATTTT. Protein sequence: CSARAPGGENQPQHF.

Only a few counts were recorded for this clonotype. The gene calls are TRBV9 and TRBJ2-3, with 11 positions matching TRBD2. The CDR3 has 16 residues. Unmatched junction bases numbered 11, after V lost 7 bases and J lost 4 bases. Germline V gives CDR1 SGDLS, CDR2 YYNGEE. This CDR3 reads CASARLAGKSADTQYF. The CDR3 coding sequence is TGTGCCAGCGCCAGACTAGCGGGAAAATCGGCAGATACGCAGTATTTT. The whole variable domain, filled in from reference TRBV9 and TRBJ2-3, reads DSGVTQTPKHLITATGQRVTLRCSPRSGDLSVYWYQQSLDQGLQFLIQYYNGEERAKGNILERFSAQQFPDLHSELNLSSLELGDSALYFCASARLAGKSADTQYFGPGTRLTVL.

The chain combines TRBV2 with TRBJ1-4; D not certain. This CDR3 spans 13 amino acids. Germline values: CDR1 SNHLY, CDR2 FYNNEI. V lost 8 bases and J lost 8, with 15 bases in between. The CDR3 sequence is CASLRARGEKLFF. The CDR3 nucleotides are TGTGCCAGCCTAAGGGCCAGAGGGGAAAAACTGTTTTTT.

The chain couples TRBV7-2 to TRBJ1-1; 8 bases line up with TRBD1. The CDR3 loop spans 13 amino acids. The trim removed 5 bases at V and 11 bases at J, leaving 10 bases unmatched. Per germline, CDR1 SGHTA and CDR2 FQGNSA. The DNA of the CDR3 is TGTGCCAGCAGCATCGGGACAGGCGTCGTTGCTTTCTTT. It encodes CASSIGTGVVAFF.

Ten or more counts support this clonotype. One end of the junction does not line up with germline, which may come from a read error. As DNA, the CDR3 is TGTGCCAGCAGGGACGGGTTGAACAACGGGGAGCTGTTTTTT. This translates into CASRDGLNNGELFF. The chain joins TRBV12-3 or TRBV12-4 to TRBJ2-2; D gene ambiguous. This CDR3 comprises 14 residues.

This chain links TRBV20-1 with TRBJ2-1, with D possibly TRBD1 on 6 matching bases. The CDR3 length is 16 residues. CDR1 DFQATT and CDR2 SNEGSKA come from the germline V gene (reference sequence). Trimming shortened V by 2 bases and J by 1 base, and 15 bases separated the two germline ends. The CDR3 DNA follows: TGCAGTGCTAGAAGGACAGTTTTTGGATCCTACAATGAGCAGTTCTTC. Translated, it gives CSARRTVFGSYNEQFF.

The rearrangement joins TRBV19 to TRBJ2-5, with TRBD2 matching over 13 bases. Germline V gene lookup returns CDR1 LNHDA and CDR2 SQIVND (reference sequence). The CDR3 spans 13 residues. Unmatched junction bases numbered 6, after V lost 4 bases and J lost 13 bases. CDR3 residues: CASSTGLAGDRYF. DNA of the CDR3: TGTGCCAGTAGTACTGGACTAGCGGGAGATAGGTACTTC. Drawing the rest from reference TRBV19 and TRBJ2-5, the complete variable domain is DGGITQSPKYLFRKEGQNVTLSCEQNLNHDAMYWYRQDPGQGLRLIYYSQIVNDFQKGDIAEGYSVSREKKESFPLTVTSAQKNPTAFYLCASSTGLAGDRYFGPGTRLLVL.

Many counts were recorded for this clonotype. The V call is TRBV7-2, the J call TRBJ2-7; TRBD1 matches 8 bases. The CDR3 loop spans 15 amino acids. Germline CDR1 reads SGHTA; CDR2 reads FQGNSA. The trim removed 1 base at V and 6 bases at J, leaving 8 bases unmatched. CDR3 protein: CASSLGGTGGGEQYF. As DNA, the CDR3 is TGTGCCAGCAGCTTAGGGGGGACAGGAGGTGGCGAGCAGTACTTC.

This clonotype turned up a few times. CDR3 in amino acids: CASKTGNTEAFF. CDR3 DNA sequence: TGTGCCAGCAAGACAGGAAACACTGAAGCTTTCTTT. The V gene is TRBV6-2 or TRBV6-3, the J gene TRBJ1-1, with D possibly TRBD1 on 6 matching bases. This CDR3 region has 12 residues. Trimming removed 7 bases at V and 2 bases at J, with 8 bases between. Germline-derived CDR1 and CDR2 are MNHEY and SVGEGT.

Only a few counts were recorded for this clonotype. The chain employs TRBV20-1 and TRBJ1-1; 8 bases match TRBD1. The V segment lost 6 bases and the J segment 1 base; nucleotides outside the gene matches: 7. The germline V gene has CDR1 DFQATT and CDR2 SNEGSKA (reference sequence). CDR3 size: 14 residues. The DNA of the CDR3 is TGCAGTGCCCCTCGACAGGGGAAGAACACTGAAGCTTTCTTT. The encoded protein is CSAPRQGKNTEAFF.

This clonotype was counted ten times or more. The chain carries TRBV12-3 or TRBV12-4 and TRBJ2-1, with no clear D. V lost 3 bases and J 6 bases, leaving 9 bases between the germline ends. The CDR3 has 13 amino acids. CDR3 region: CASSFLDLNEQFF. CDR3 sequence (DNA): TGTGCCAGCAGTTTCCTGGATCTCAATGAGCAGTTCTTC.

The count of this clonotype is one. This rearrangement joins TRBV20-1 to TRBJ1-5; 8 nucleotides line up with TRBD1. From germline, CDR1 is DFQATT and CDR2 SNEGSKA (reference sequence). V lost 3 bases to trimming and J lost 4 bases; unmatched junction nucleotides: 8. There are 15 residues in the CDR3. CDR3 amino acids: CSARIGTGTNQPQHF. CDR3 sequence (DNA): TGCAGTGCTAGGATTGGGACAGGCACTAATCAGCCCCAGCATTTT.

This clonotype was counted many times. The V and J genes are TRBV28 and TRBJ2-7; tentatively, D is TRBD1 (5 bases). The V gene's germline CDR1 is MDHEN and CDR2 SYDVKM. The V and J ends lost 4 bases and 3 bases respectively, with 22 bases between them. The CDR3 runs to 17 residues. The CDR3 sequence: CASSSWEGVRGHYEQYF. In nucleotides, the CDR3 is TGTGCCAGCAGTTCTTGGGAAGGGGTTAGGGGTCACTACGAGCAGTACTTC.

This clonotype has only a few counts. The V and J genes are TRBV9 and TRBJ1-2; 8 bases agree with TRBD1. V trimming: 3 bases; J trimming: 6 bases; junction bases outside the gene matches: 16. CDR1 and CDR2 from the germline V gene are SGDLS and YYNGEE. The CDR3 has 17 residues. In nucleotides, the CDR3 is TGTGCCAGCAGCGCTCACCGACATCTCCAACAGGGGGATGGCTACACCTTC. It yields the protein CASSAHRHLQQGDGYTF.

This clonotype was counted many times. The chain couples TRBV29-1 to TRBJ2-1; D may correspond to TRBD1 or TRBD2 (5 bases each). The CDR3 covers 13 residues. CDR1 is SQVTM and CDR2 is ANQGSEA in the germline V gene. V shed 2 bases and J shed 11 bases, with 16 bases lying between them. The CDR3, as DNA: TGCAGCGTTGAACCCCAGGGAGCGCTTAAGCAGTTCTTC. It specifies CSVEPQGALKQFF.

The chain uses TRBV6-1 and TRBJ2-7; D ambiguous. Germline assignment: CDR1 MNHNS and CDR2 SASEGT. There are 14 residues in the CDR3. The germline V and J ends were trimmed by 3 bases and 3 bases, with 12 bases remaining between them. Written as DNA, the CDR3 is TGTGCCAGCAGTGAGTATCCGACGGTCTACGAGCAGTACTTC. Its translation: CASSEYPTVYEQYF.